This paragraph reports one T cell receptor beta chain. Its target antigen remains unknown. Per-base quality was not reported, and no clone a single base away is much larger than it. There are 19 amino acids in the CDR3, from cysteine to phenylalanine inclusive. The retained sequence is limited to the CDR3, 57 bases, with the frame set at the first base. This entry belongs to a study of T cells in localized non-small cell lung cancer (dated by TCRdb to the early 2020s). Looking at the study overall: The study examined T cell repertoires in under 300 patients with early-stage NSCLC and compared tumors with uninvolved tumor-adjacent lungs. The mean age of the NSCLC patients was around 67 years, with approximately 130 men and 85 to 110 women. All 240 or so NSCLC patients in the cohort were treatment-naive and had localized lung tumors that were resected. Paper-wide results and their limitations: Since the design was exploratory, TCR variables were selected using unadjusted p-values with no false-discovery rate correction. Because multi-region tumor sequencing was not done, intratumor heterogeneity could not be ruled out. Higher T cell density in blood was associated with longer overall survival, whereas higher clonality in adjacent lung was associated with shorter survival. A median of 57 of the top 100 tumor clones turned up in the paired uninvolved adjacent lung, and fewer than 35 of those clones also ranked among the top 100 of that same adjacent lung. The highest T cell clonality was observed in uninvolved tumor-adjacent lung, where clonality exceeded that of tumor, suggesting that antigenic responses were more focused in uninvolved tumor-adjacent lung.

Uninvolved adjacent lung was taken at least 2 cm from the tumor margin and confirmed free of atypia by two independent pathologists. At diagnosis, peripheral blood, uninvolved tumor-adjacent lung and tumor were collected and were preserved as a mix of fresh-frozen and FFPE material. TCR beta CDR3 regions were sequenced from DNA using the immunoSEQ Assay. On the authors' methods: To compute T cell density, TCR beta template counts were normalized to usable DNA, which was estimated by amplifying housekeeping genes. Richness was estimated with the preseqR package, extrapolating to 400,000 templates for PBMC samples and 120,000 templates for tissue samples. Clonality was defined by subtracting Pielou's evenness from one. Tissue-enriched TCRs were identified through differential abundance testing performed on productive amino-acid clonotypes, with a minimum total count of 5 and an alpha of 0.1. The Jaccard Index and the Morisita Overlap Index were used to quantify repertoire overlap between compartments. TCR beta CDR3s were clustered by GLIPH together with public tetramer-defined viral CDR3s, and at least three viral sequences plus V-gene enrichment were required for viral motifs. As stored in TCRdb, this immuneACCESS dataset retains in-frame rearrangements with V and J assigned. A fraction of the clones does not appear; measured against another copy, unresolved V genes explain less than half of the discrepancy, and the remainder lacks a known reason. V and J calls and clone size are as listed in that table; D and trimming were resolved from the DNA. Recorded for this sample are 900 to 1,500 clones; nearly 25% of them occurred a single time. Around 20% of the sample belongs to the ten largest clones.

The material sequenced was normal lung tissue next to the tumor, taken before any cancer treatment. The clonotype comes from a man aged 35 to 69 with stage III squamous cell lung carcinoma. The rearrangement joined TRBV1 to TRBJ2-1; the table assigns TRBD2, which was not confirmed against the DNA. TRBV1 is flagged as a pseudogene. The CDR3 here reads CASSSPPGLALQTYNEQFF. DNA sequence: TGCGCCAGCAGCTCCCCCCCGGGACTAGCGCTTCAGACCTACAATGAGCAGTTCTTC.